This passage covers 22 T cell receptor beta chains from one sample sequenced in a study of T-cell memory formation after mild COVID-19. TCRdb processed the 5' RACE reads anew with MiXCR; each CDR3 protein has one entry. Seen here are tens of thousands of distinct CDR3 sequences, about 15% observed once, and the top ten hold around two fifths. Sequenced: PBMCs or a T cell subset sorted from them (not recorded which). These receptors were taken from a man aged 18 to 29 who had mild COVID-19 (a few samples of this study predate the infection). Cell type and time point are not known.

V gene TRBV28 combines with J gene TRBJ2-5, with D possibly matching TRBD1 (5 bases). V was trimmed by 3 bases and J by 3 bases, leaving 20 bases between them. Germline CDR1 reads MDHEN; CDR2 reads SYDVKM. This CDR3 is built from 17 residues. CDR3 region: CASSFSQGSPQKETQYF. CDR3 DNA sequence: TGTGCCAGCAGTTTCAGCCAGGGTAGCCCCCAGAAAGAGACCCAGTACTTC. The complete variable domain, with remaining parts taken from reference TRBV28 and TRBJ2-5, reads DVKVTQSSRYLVKRTGEKVFLECVQDMDHENMFWYRQDPGLGLRLIYFSYDVKMKEKGDIPEGYSVSREKKERFSLILESASTNQTSMYLCASSFSQGSPQKETQYFGPGTRLLVL.

This clonotype appeared a few times. A read error may account for a junction end that differs from germline. The rearrangement links TRBV11-1 to TRBJ1-6; 7 bases map to TRBD1. This CDR3 region has 17 residues. In germline, CDR1 is SGHAT, CDR2 FQDESV (reference sequence). CDR3 in DNA: TGTGCCAGCAGCGTAGCCGGTCCCGACAGGGAAATAACACCCCTCCACTTT. It yields the protein CASSVAGPDREITPLHF.

Many counts were recorded for this clonotype. The chain employs TRBV6-6 and TRBJ2-7; D gene uncertain. The CDR3 length is 13 residues. V was pared by 5 bases and J by 4 bases, with 12 bases between. CDR1 and CDR2 from the germline V gene are MNHNY and SVGAGI (reference sequence). CDR3 region: CASSRPGPYEQYF. The CDR3 nucleotides read TGTGCCAGCAGTCGACCAGGACCATACGAGCAGTACTTC.

This chain links TRBV11-1 with TRBJ2-3; D may match TRBD1 or TRBD2 (5 bases each). CDR3 length equals 15 residues. Germline CDR1 SGHAT, CDR2 FQDESV (reference sequence). The germline V and J ends were trimmed by 2 bases and 3 bases, with 12 bases remaining between them. In nucleotides, the CDR3 is TGTGCCAGCAGCTTATTCGGCAGGGAGACAGATACGCAGTATTTT. This gives the protein CASSLFGRETDTQYF.

The chain couples TRBV20-1 to TRBJ2-1, with 12 bases lining up with TRBD2. The CDR3 spans 16 residues. Germline lookup yields CDR1 DFQATT and CDR2 SNEGSKA (reference sequence). Trimming at V came to 3 bases and at J to 7 bases, leaving 10 bases not matched to a gene. CDR3 nucleotides: TGCAGTGCTAGTGTCGGACTAGCGGGGATGGAGAATGAGCAGTTCTTC. Amino acid sequence: CSASVGLAGMENEQFF.

In this sample, this clonotype turned up a few times. The V call is TRBV29-1, the J call TRBJ2-2; D is possibly TRBD1 (6 bases). Looked up from germline, CDR1 is SQVTM and CDR2 is ANQGSEA. CDR3 size: 14 residues. Trimming pared 6 bases from V and 0 bases from J, leaving 11 bases between. The CDR3 sequence is CSVAGTPNTGELFF. The CDR3 DNA is TGCAGCGTGGCCGGGACACCGAACACCGGGGAGCTGTTTTTT.

V is TRBV20-1 and J is TRBJ1-2, with D maybe TRBD1 (5 bases). V lost 6 bases and J 4 bases, leaving 15 bases between the germline ends. The CDR3 is made up of 13 amino acids. The V gene's germline CDR1 is DFQATT and CDR2 SNEGSKA (reference sequence). Here the CDR3 reads CSASPGTLYGYTF. CDR3 coding DNA: TGCAGTGCCTCCCCCGGGACGCTCTATGGCTACACCTTC.

This clonotype turned up a few times. This chain uses TRBV7-3 with TRBJ2-1; TRBD1 is a possible D gene (6 bases). CDR1 and CDR2 from the germline V gene are SGHTA and FQGTGA. The CDR3 length is 15 residues. The V and J ends lost 2 bases and 4 bases respectively, with 12 bases between them. CDR3 in amino acids: CASSLVGGQYNEQFF. The CDR3 bases are TGTGCCAGCAGCTTAGTAGGGGGACAATACAATGAGCAGTTCTTC.

In its sample, this clonotype was seen a few times. J is TRBJ1-3 and V is TRBV4-1; D uncertain. The germline V gene encodes CDR1 MGHRA and CDR2 YSYEKL. V was cut by 0 bases and J by 0 bases, with 12 bases left in between. This CDR3 has 17 residues. In DNA, the CDR3 is TGCGCCAGCAGCCAAGAAGGTGCAGCTTACTCTGGAAACACCATATATTTT. It yields the protein CASSQEGAAYSGNTIYF.

This clonotype has more than one count but fewer than ten. The V call is TRBV7-2, the J call TRBJ2-3; TRBD2 is a possible D gene (6 bases). The CDR3 runs 18 residues. The V end lost 0 bases, the J end lost 3 bases, and 19 bases lay between the germline ends. Germline values: CDR1 SGHTA, CDR2 FQGNSA. CDR3 DNA sequence: TGTGCCAGCAGCTTAGCGCCGGAGGGGCCGATCAAGACAGATACGCAGTATTTT. Translation gives CASSLAPEGPIKTDTQYF.

This rearrangement joins TRBV28 to TRBJ1-5; D call uncertain. The CDR3 extends over 17 amino acids. Trimming pared 1 base from V and 6 bases from J, leaving 19 bases between. Germline CDR1 and CDR2: MDHEN and SYDVKM. The CDR3 loop reads CASSLYQVWQVFQPQHF. The DNA for the CDR3 is TGTGCCAGCAGTTTATACCAGGTGTGGCAGGTCTTTCAGCCCCAGCATTTT.

This clonotype was seen a handful of times. The rearrangement joins TRBV5-1 to TRBJ2-1, with 7 bases matching TRBD1. This CDR3 has 14 residues. V was clipped by 4 bases and J by 8 bases; unmatched bases: 9. The germline V gene has CDR1 SGHRS and CDR2 YFSETQ. The CDR3 DNA reads TGCGCCAGCAGCCCGATTACACAGGGGTATGAGCAGTTCTTC. It codes for CASSPITQGYEQFF.

This clonotype was seen a handful of times. The V call is TRBV5-1, the J call TRBJ1-1, with a tentative D call TRBD1 (5 bases). The germline gives CDR1 SGHRS, CDR2 YFSETQ. Trimming cost V 1 base and J 3 bases, with 19 bases left between them. This CDR3 has 17 amino acids. The CDR3 loop reads CASSLRGGGYSDTEAFF. In nucleotides, the CDR3 is TGCGCCAGCAGCTTGAGGGGAGGTGGGTACAGCGACACTGAAGCTTTCTTT. The full variable domain, with the rest looked up from reference TRBV5-1 and TRBJ1-1, is KAGVTQTPRYLIKTRGQQVTLSCSPISGHRSVSWYQQTPGQGLQFLFEYFSETQRNKGNFPGRFSGRQFSNSRSEMNVSTLELGDSALYLCASSLRGGGYSDTEAFFGQGTRLTVV.

This clonotype has ten or more counts. This chain connects TRBV20-1 to TRBJ2-4; maybe TRBD2 (6 bases). V was clipped by 6 bases and J by 9 bases, with 15 bases between them. CDR1 and CDR2 from the germline V gene are DFQATT and SNEGSKA (reference sequence). The CDR3 loop spans 12 amino acids. The CDR3 loop reads CSAVLGGGIQYF. The CDR3 DNA reads TGCAGTGCAGTCTTGGGGGGTGGCATTCAGTACTTC.

The chain couples TRBV5-1 to TRBJ2-3; tentatively, D is TRBD1 or TRBD2 (5 bases each). The germline V and J ends were trimmed by 0 bases and 1 base, with 9 bases remaining between them. This CDR3 region has 15 residues. CDR1 and CDR2 (germline): SGHRS, YFSETQ. This CDR3 reads CASSLAGRGTDTQYF. CDR3 in DNA: TGCGCCAGCAGCTTGGCGGGGCGGGGCACAGATACGCAGTATTTT.

This clonotype was counted between two and nine times. The chain recombines TRBV20-1 with TRBJ1-1, with D maybe TRBD1 (6 bases). This CDR3 has 14 residues. The germline CDR1 and CDR2 sequences are DFQATT and SNEGSKA (reference sequence). The ends were cut back, 5 bases at V and 2 bases at J, with 15 bases in the middle. CDR3 DNA: TGCAGTGCTTGGGGAGAACAGGGAAACACTGAAGCTTTCTTT. Amino acids: CSAWGEQGNTEAFF.

The table lists this clonotype with a few counts. The rearrangement uses TRBV12-3 or TRBV12-4 and TRBJ2-7; a possible D gene is TRBD1 (5 bases). The CDR3 sequence is 15 residues long. The germline V and J ends were trimmed by 3 bases and 2 bases, with 14 bases remaining between them. CDR3 sequence reads: CASSFSRDSPYEQYF. The CDR3 DNA reads as TGTGCCAGCAGTTTTTCCAGGGATAGTCCCTACGAGCAGTACTTC.

This clonotype was observed a handful of times. The rearrangement links TRBV6-4 to TRBJ2-7; D ambiguous. V shed 3 bases and J shed 0 bases, with 15 bases lying between them. The CDR3 has 16 residues. Germline CDR1 and CDR2: MRHNA and SNTAGT. The CDR3: CASSEDLEWGSYEQYV. CDR3 bases: TGTGCCAGCAGTGAGGATCTAGAATGGGGCTCCTACGAGCAGTACGTC.

This clonotype was picked up many times. The gene calls are TRBV4-1 and TRBJ2-3, with no clear D. The CDR3 loop spans 15 amino acids. Germline V gene data show CDR1 as MGHRA and CDR2 as YSYEKL. V lost 4 bases to trimming and J lost 0 bases, with 11 bases between them. CDR3 in DNA: TGCGCCAGCAGCCCCCGGGCCGTTAGCACAGATACGCAGTATTTT. Encoded protein: CASSPRAVSTDTQYF.

The chain links TRBV5-1 to TRBJ2-1; 7 bases line up with TRBD1. Germline V gene sequence: CDR1 SGHRS, CDR2 YFSETQ. The CDR3 runs to 17 residues. J was trimmed by 4 bases and V by 3 bases; bases with no gene match: 13. The CDR3 sequence is CASSSGTVKAGYNEQFF. DNA of the CDR3: TGCGCCAGCAGCTCAGGGACAGTCAAAGCAGGATACAATGAGCAGTTCTTC.

This clonotype was counted ten times or more. This chain joins TRBV29-1 and TRBJ2-3, with TRBD1 matching over 10 bases. J was trimmed by 8 bases and V by 4 bases; bases with no gene match: 3. The CDR3 is 12 amino acids. Per the germline V gene, CDR1 is SQVTM and CDR2 is ANQGSEA. CDR3 DNA: TGCAGCGTTGGACAGGGGGCACCTACGCAGTATTTT. It codes for CSVGQGAPTQYF.

This rearrangement joins TRBV7-3 to TRBJ2-1; D call uncertain. The CDR3 length is 15 residues. The V end lost 5 bases, the J end lost 4 bases, and 15 bases lay between the germline ends. Germline lookup yields CDR1 SGHTA and CDR2 FQGTGA. CDR3 DNA sequence: TGTGCCAGCAGCCCTGGGGTGGGGTCATACAATGAGCAGTTCTTC. This translates into CASSPGVGSYNEQFF.